Reported below is one T cell receptor beta chain. This clonotype was found a few times. Its binding antigen is unknown. A much larger clone differs from this one at a single base, so this may be a read error. RNA was extracted from bulk unsorted tissue and checked for quality with a NanoDrop ND-1000 and an Agilent 2100. Normal lung samples were distant non-tumor tissue taken more than 3 cm from the tumor edge. Newly diagnosed lung cancer patients without prior chemotherapy who had been admitted for thoracic surgery in China between August and November 2014 were enrolled as donors. Patients with previous radiotherapy or chemotherapy, or with another concurrent cancer, were excluded from the study. Pieces of surgical tissue measuring roughly 1-2 cm3 were kept in RNAlater solution and stored at -80 degrees C until use. Including the terminal cysteine and phenylalanine, the CDR3 comprises 18 residues. Kept here is only the CDR3 DNA, which spans 54 bases and is read in frame from base 1. Compared with germline, V lacks 1 base and J lacks 8 bases; bases without a gene match: 11. For CDR1 and CDR2, the germline V gene lists MNHNS and SASEGT.

Library generation was performed with multiplex PCR. This sample was sequenced with an Illumina HiSeq 2500. TCRbeta libraries were constructed through three rounds of nested PCR with primers (Table S4) according to protocols adapted from ARM-PCR. Before sequencing, PCR products of 200-500 bp were cut from the gel and purified using the QIAquick gel extraction kit. As for the original processing: Trimmomatic was used to clean the reads, FLASH was used to merge the reads into complete CDR3 sequences, and MiTCR was used to assign the reads to V(D)J germline segments. Clonal diversity was calculated as the inverse Simpson's index using VDJtools. In-frame sequences lacking a premature stop codon were counted as productive reads. The public sequencing data were trimmed at Q25 with fastp and processed into clonotypes with MiXCR by TCRdb, which kept only in-frame beta chains. Every distinct CDR3 protein forms one entry, paired with its most common genes and DNA. The V and J calls, along with clone size, are taken from TCRdb and not from the paper's own processing. The sample yields around 50,000 distinct CDR3 sequences; 64% were counted once. Together, the top ten hold around 30% of the sample.

The data are from a study of tumor and adjacent non-tumor tissue in lung cancer (dated by TCRdb to 2016 to 2019). In the study overall: The cohort included around twelve adenocarcinoma, 2 squamous cell carcinoma and 1 small cell lung cancer patients. A few dozen paired specimens, one tumor and one normal lung sample per patient, were profiled by TCRbeta CDR3 sequencing. Sequencing generated a total of approximately 130 million productive TCRbeta reads, averaging about 4.17 million reads per sample. Among the roughly 15 patients, ages ranged from roughly 31 to 76 years, some ten were men and 5 were women, and disease was TNM stage I to III. Using bulk TCRbeta repertoires from over 14 lung cancer patients, the study set lung tumor tissue side by side with matched distant non-tumor lung tissue.

Points the paper makes about the study in general: Tumor tissue showed significantly greater TCR diversity (inverse Simpson) than normal lung tissue (approximately 400 vs 170, P = 0.0075, Mann-Whitney U test). With only roughly 14 patients in the cohort, the authors noted that larger samples and more detailed clinical data are needed. The sequencing platform is not named in the methods, and unique molecular identifiers are not mentioned. A significantly larger cumulative share of the repertoire was made up by the top 100 clones in normal lung than in tumor tissue. Because peripheral blood was not sequenced, blood TCRbeta repertoires in the lung cancer patients of the study were not examined. Significantly higher TCR diversity was found in younger patients, and higher tumor TCR diversity was associated with shorter overall and disease-free survival.

This chain joins TRBV6-1 to TRBJ2-1; the junction holds 13 bases that match TRBD2. The sequencing input was distant non-tumor lung tissue. The origin of this receptor is a woman in her 70s with non-small cell lung cancer. DNA sequence: TGTGCCAGCAGTGAAGGACAACCGGGACTAGCGGGAACGGATGAGCAGTTCTTC. Translated, it reads CASSEGQPGLAGTDEQFF.